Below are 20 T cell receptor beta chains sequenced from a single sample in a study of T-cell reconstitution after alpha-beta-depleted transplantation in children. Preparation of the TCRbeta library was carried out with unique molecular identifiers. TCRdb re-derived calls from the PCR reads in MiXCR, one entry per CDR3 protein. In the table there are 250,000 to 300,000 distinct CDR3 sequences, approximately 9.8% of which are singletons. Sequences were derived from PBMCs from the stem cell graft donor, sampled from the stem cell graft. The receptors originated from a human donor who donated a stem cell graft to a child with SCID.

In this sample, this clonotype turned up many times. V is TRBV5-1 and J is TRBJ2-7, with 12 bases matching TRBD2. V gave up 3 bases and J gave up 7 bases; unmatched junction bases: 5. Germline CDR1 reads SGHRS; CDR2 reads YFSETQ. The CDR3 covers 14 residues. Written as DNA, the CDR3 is TGCGCCAGCAGCTCCCTCGGACTAGCGGGGGAGCAGTACTTC. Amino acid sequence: CASSSLGLAGEQYF.

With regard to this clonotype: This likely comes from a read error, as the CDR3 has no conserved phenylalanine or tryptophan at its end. The CDR3 sequence: CSARSSGEIYEQYL. The DNA of the CDR3 is TGCAGTGCTAGGTCTAGCGGGGAGATCTACGAGCAGTACTTA. The chain is built from TRBV20-1 and TRBJ2-7, with 9 bases identical to TRBD2. There are 14 residues in the CDR3. Germline lookup yields CDR1 DFQATT and CDR2 SNEGSKA (reference sequence). V trimming: 3 bases; J trimming: 3 bases; junction bases outside the gene matches: 6.

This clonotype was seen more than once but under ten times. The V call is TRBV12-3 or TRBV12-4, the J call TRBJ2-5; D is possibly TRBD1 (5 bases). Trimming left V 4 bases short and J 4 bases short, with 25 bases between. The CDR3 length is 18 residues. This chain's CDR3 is CASSCADSRVGQRETQYF. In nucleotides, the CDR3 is TGTGCCAGCAGTTGCGCCGATTCCAGGGTAGGGCAGCGAGAGACCCAGTACTTC.

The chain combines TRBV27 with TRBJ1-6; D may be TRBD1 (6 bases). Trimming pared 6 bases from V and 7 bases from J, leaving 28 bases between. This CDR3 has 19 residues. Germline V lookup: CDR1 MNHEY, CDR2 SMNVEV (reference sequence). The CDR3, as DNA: TGTGCCAGCAGAATATCGAAAGATCTACAGGGAAGTCTGAATTCACCCCTCCACTTT. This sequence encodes CASRISKDLQGSLNSPLHF.

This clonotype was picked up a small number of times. The CDR3 region is CASSSPGGPTYEQYF. DNA for the CDR3: TGTGCCAGCAGTTCCCCAGGGGGACCCACCTACGAGCAGTACTTC. This chain links TRBV12-3 or TRBV12-4 with TRBJ2-7; the match to TRBD1 covers 7 bases. The V and J ends lost 4 bases and 2 bases, in that order; junction bases with no gene match: 8. The CDR3 consists of 15 residues.

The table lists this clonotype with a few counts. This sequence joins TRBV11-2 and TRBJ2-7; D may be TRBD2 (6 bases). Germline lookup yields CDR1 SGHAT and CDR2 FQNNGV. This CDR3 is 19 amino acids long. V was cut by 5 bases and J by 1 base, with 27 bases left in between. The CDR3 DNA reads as TGTGCCAGCAGCGGCGACCAAGTCTTTACCGGGACTGGTTCCTACGAGCAGTACTTC. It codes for CASSGDQVFTGTGSYEQYF.

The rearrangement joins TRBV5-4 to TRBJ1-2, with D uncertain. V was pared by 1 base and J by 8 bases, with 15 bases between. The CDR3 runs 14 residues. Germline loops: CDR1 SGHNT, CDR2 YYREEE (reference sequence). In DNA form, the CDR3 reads TGTGCCAGCAGCTTGCAGAGGTCCTCTAAGGGCTACACCTTC. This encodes CASSLQRSSKGYTF.

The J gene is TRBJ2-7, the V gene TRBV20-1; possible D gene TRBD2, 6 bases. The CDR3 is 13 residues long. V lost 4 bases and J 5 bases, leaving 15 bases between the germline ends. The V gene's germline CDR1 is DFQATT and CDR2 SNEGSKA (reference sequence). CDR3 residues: CSATGPRGDEQYF. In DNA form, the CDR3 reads TGCAGTGCTACTGGACCTCGCGGGGACGAGCAGTACTTC.

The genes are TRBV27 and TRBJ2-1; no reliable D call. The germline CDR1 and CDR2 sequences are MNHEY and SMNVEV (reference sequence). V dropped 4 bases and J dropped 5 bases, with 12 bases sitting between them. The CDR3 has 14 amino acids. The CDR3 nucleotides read TGTGCCAGCAGTTCCCCCCTCCCCCACAATGAGCAGTTCTTC. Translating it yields CASSSPLPHNEQFF.

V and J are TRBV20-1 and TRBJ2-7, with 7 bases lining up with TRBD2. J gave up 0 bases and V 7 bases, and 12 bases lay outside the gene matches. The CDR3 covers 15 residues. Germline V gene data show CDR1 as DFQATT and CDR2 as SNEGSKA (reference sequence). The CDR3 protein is CSVGVAGRSSYEQYF. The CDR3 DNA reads TGCAGTGTCGGGGTAGCGGGTCGGAGCTCCTACGAGCAGTACTTC.

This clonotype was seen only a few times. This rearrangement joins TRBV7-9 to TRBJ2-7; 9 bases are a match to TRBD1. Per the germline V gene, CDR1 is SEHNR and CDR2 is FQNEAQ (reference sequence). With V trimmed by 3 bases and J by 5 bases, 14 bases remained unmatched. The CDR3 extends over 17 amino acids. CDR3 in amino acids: CASSFPTTGTGIHEQYF. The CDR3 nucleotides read TGTGCCAGCAGCTTCCCTACGACCGGGACAGGGATCCACGAGCAGTACTTC. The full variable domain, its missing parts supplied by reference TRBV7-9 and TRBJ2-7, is DTGVSQNPRHKITKRGQNVTFRCDPISEHNRLYWYRQTLGQGPEFLTYFQNEAQLEKSRLLSDRFSAERPKGSFSTLEIQRTEQGDSAMYLCASSFPTTGTGIHEQYFGPGTRLTVT.

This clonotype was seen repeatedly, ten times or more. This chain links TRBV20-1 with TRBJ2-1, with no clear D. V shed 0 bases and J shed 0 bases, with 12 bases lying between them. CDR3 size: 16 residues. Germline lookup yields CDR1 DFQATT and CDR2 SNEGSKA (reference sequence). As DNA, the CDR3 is TGCAGTGCTAGAGATTCAGGCGCAAGCTCCTACAATGAGCAGTTCTTC. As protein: CSARDSGASSYNEQFF.

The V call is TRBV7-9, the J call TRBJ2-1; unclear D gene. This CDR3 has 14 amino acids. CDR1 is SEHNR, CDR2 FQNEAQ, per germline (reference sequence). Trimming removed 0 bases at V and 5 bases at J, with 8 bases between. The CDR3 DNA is TGTGCCAGCAGCTTAGCCGCCGCCAACAATGAGCAGTTCTTC. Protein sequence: CASSLAAANNEQFF.

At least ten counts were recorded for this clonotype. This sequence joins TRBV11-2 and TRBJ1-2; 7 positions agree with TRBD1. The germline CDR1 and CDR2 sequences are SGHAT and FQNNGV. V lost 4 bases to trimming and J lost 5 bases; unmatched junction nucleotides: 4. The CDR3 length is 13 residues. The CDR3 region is CASSSGTAYGYTF. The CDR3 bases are TGTGCCAGCAGCTCCGGGACAGCATATGGCTACACCTTC.

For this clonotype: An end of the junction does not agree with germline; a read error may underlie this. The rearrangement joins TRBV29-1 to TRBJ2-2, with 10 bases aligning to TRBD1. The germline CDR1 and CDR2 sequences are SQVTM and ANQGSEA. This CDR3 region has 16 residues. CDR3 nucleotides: TGCAGCGATCCGGGACAGGGGTTTTCCCTCACCTGGGAGCTGTTTTTT. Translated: CSDPGQGFSLTWELFF.

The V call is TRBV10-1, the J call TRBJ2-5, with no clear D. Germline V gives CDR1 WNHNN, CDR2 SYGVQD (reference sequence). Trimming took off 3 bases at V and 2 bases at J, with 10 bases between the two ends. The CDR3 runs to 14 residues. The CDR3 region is CASSESGLQETQYF. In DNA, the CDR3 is TGCGCCAGCAGTGAATCAGGCTTACAAGAGACCCAGTACTTC.

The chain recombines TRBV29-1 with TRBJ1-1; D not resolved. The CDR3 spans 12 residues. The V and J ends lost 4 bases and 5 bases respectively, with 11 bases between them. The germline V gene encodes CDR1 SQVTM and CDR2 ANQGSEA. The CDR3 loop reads CSVGGPLTEAFF. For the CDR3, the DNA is TGCAGCGTTGGTGGACCCCTTACTGAAGCTTTCTTT.

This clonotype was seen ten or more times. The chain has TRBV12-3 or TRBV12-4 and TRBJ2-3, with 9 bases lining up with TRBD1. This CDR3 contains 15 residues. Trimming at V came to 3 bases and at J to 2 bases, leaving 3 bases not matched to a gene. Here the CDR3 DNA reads TGTGCCAGCAGTTTTGGGACAGGGCTCACAGATACGCAGTATTTT. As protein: CASSFGTGLTDTQYF.

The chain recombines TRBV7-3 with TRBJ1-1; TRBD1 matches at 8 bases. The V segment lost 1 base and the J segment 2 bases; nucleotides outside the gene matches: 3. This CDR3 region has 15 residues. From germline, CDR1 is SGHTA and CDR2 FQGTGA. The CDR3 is CASSLNDRGNTEAFF. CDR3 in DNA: TGTGCCAGCAGCTTAAATGACAGGGGAAACACTGAAGCTTTCTTT.

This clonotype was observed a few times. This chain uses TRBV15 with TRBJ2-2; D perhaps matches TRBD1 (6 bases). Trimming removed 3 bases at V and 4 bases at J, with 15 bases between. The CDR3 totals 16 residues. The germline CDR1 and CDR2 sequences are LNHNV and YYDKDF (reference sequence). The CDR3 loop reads CATSSNRDTLTGELFF. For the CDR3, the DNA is TGTGCCACCAGCAGTAACCGGGACACCCTCACCGGGGAGCTGTTTTTT.